This T cell receptor (beta chain) stems from a study of beta chain features in type 1 diabetes. Study-wide context: Across all samples, some 98 million sorted cells were examined.

This clone was recorded a few times. The antigen is undetermined. Expressed TCRB transcripts were sequenced because the entire RNA isolate underwent reverse transcription. The average output of naive, central memory and regulatory T cell samples was roughly 3.6 million reads. Sequencing used immunoSEQ multiplex PCR; TCRdb keeps in-frame clones, though not all of them. The table records around 260,000 clones, roughly 24% of them present only once. General study findings and limits: Naive, central memory and Treg TCRB repertoires appeared more alike in patients than in healthy donors. TCRB CDR3s from Type 1 diabetes patients were moderately but significantly shorter in all four CD4+ subsets.

Germline V gene data show CDR1 as SQVTM and CDR2 as ANQGSEA. This CDR3 has 15 residues. V dropped 0 bases and J dropped 9; count of bases not matched to a gene: 8. The sequencing sample was made of naive CD4+ T cells from blood. The receptor was derived from a young woman with type 1 diabetes. The chain carries TRBV29-1 and TRBJ2-1; the match to TRBD2 covers 10 bases. The CDR3 is CSVEDRRTSGGEQFF. CDR3 sequence (DNA): TGCAGCGTTGAAGATCGTAGGACTAGCGGCGGTGAGCAGTTCTTC.